Shown below are 27 T cell receptor beta chains from a single sample sequenced in a study of T cell responses to AZD1222 COVID-19 vaccine. TCRdb's table, derived via immunoSEQ multiplex PCR, lists solely in-frame clones and lacks some. The sample has around 140,000 clones; about 91% are singletons. Source: peripheral blood, taken 28 days after the second AZD1222 dose. Source of these receptors: an adult who received the AZD1222 COVID-19 vaccine.

The V call is TRBV2, the J call TRBJ1-6; D is possibly TRBD1 (6 bases). Trimming removed 4 bases from V and 7 bases from J, with 14 bases in between. Looked up from germline, CDR1 is SNHLY and CDR2 is FYNNEI. This CDR3 region has 15 residues. CDR3 nucleotides: TGTGCCAGCAGTGGGGGCCTCAGGGGCAATTCACCCCTCCACTTT. Translated, it gives CASSGGLRGNSPLHF.

This chain connects TRBV2 to TRBJ2-7; D is unclear. Germline V CDR1 and CDR2: SNHLY, FYNNEI. This CDR3 spans 13 amino acids. With 8 bases removed from V and 5 bases from J, the gap between germline ends came to 16 bases. The CDR3 DNA reads TGTGCCAGCGGTAAGGACGGCCTTAACGAGCAGTACGTC. This gives the protein CASGKDGLNEQYV.

V is TRBV29-1 and J is TRBJ1-4; D gene uncertain. Per the germline V gene, CDR1 is SQVTM and CDR2 is ANQGSEA. This CDR3 contains 13 residues. The V end was cut by 4 bases, the J end by 8 bases, with 14 bases between. In DNA form, the CDR3 reads TGCAGCGTTGGTCCCAATCTGGGCGAAAAACTGTTTTTT. This gives the protein CSVGPNLGEKLFF. The full variable domain, its missing parts supplied by reference TRBV29-1 and TRBJ1-4, is SAVISQKPSRDICQRGTSLTIQCQVDSQVTMMFWYRQQPGQSLTLIATANQGSEATYESGFVIDKFPISRPNLTFSTLTVSNMSPEDSSIYLCSVGPNLGEKLFFGSGTQLSVL.

The rearrangement uses TRBV19 and TRBJ1-1; TRBD1 might be the D (6 bases). The CDR3 contains 12 residues. Looked up from germline, CDR1 is LNHDA and CDR2 is SQIVND (reference sequence). The V end lost 9 bases, the J end lost 7 bases, and 15 bases lay between the germline ends. CDR3 in amino acids: CASSTGYNEAFF. The CDR3 DNA reads TGTGCCAGCAGCACAGGGTATAATGAAGCTTTCTTT.

The chain employs TRBV9 and TRBJ1-1; 7 bases line up with TRBD1. The germline CDR1 and CDR2 sequences are SGDLS and YYNGEE. V was pared by 3 bases and J by 6 bases, with 11 bases of the junction left unmatched. The CDR3 runs to 15 residues. The CDR3 reads CASSAQTGFVAEAFF. CDR3 DNA: TGTGCCAGCAGCGCCCAGACAGGGTTCGTCGCTGAAGCTTTCTTT.

The gene calls are TRBV7-6 and TRBJ2-3; 10 bases are shared with TRBD2. CDR3 length: 16 amino acids. V dropped 4 bases and J dropped 4; count of bases not matched to a gene: 8. The germline CDR1 and CDR2 sequences are SGHVS and FNYEAQ. CDR3 bases: TGTGCCAGCAGCTGGCCCGGAGCGGGAGGGCCAGATACGCAGTATTTT. The encoded protein is CASSWPGAGGPDTQYF. The complete variable domain, with remaining parts taken from reference TRBV7-6 and TRBJ2-3, reads GAGVSQSPRYKVTKRGQDVALRCDPISGHVSLYWYRQALGQGPEFLTYFNYEAQQDKSGLPNDRFSAERPEGSISTLTIQRTEQRDSAMYRCASSWPGAGGPDTQYFGPGTRLTVL.

To note about this clone: At one of its ends the junction is not consistent with the germline gene, which may arise from a read error. This chain connects TRBV11-3 to TRBJ1-6; unclear D gene. CDR3 size: 15 residues. Per germline, CDR1 SGHNT and CDR2 YENEEA. CDR3 DNA sequence: TGTACCAGCAGCTTCCGGCCAGCCCATAATTCACCCCTCCACTTT. Protein product: CTSSFRPAHNSPLHF.

Regarding this clone: An end of the junction does not agree with germline; a read error may underlie this. The DNA of the CDR3 is TGTGCCAGCTCACCCACCGGGACAGGCCGTTCGACTGAATCTTTCTTT. It translates to CASSPTGTGRSTESFF. V is TRBV18 and J is TRBJ1-1, with TRBD1 matching 8 bases. CDR3 length: 16 residues. Germline V lookup: CDR1 KGHSH, CDR2 LQKENI.

J is TRBJ1-2 and V is TRBV6-1; possibly TRBD1 for D (5 bases). CDR3 length equals 16 residues. V was clipped by 3 bases and J by 2 bases, with 16 bases between them. Germline V gives CDR1 MNHNS, CDR2 SASEGT. CDR3 protein: CASSEGGQLGNYGYTF. For the CDR3, the DNA is TGTGCCAGCAGTGAGGGGGGTCAATTAGGAAACTATGGCTACACCTTC.

The chain has TRBV7-9 and TRBJ2-1; unclear D gene. The CDR3 is 11 residues long. Germline CDR1 and CDR2: SEHNR and FQNEAQ (reference sequence). V lost 5 bases and J 2 bases, leaving 1 base between the germline ends. The DNA for the CDR3 is TGTGCCAGCAGCCCCTACAATGAGCAGTTCTTC. Residues: CASSPYNEQFF.

The genes are TRBV5-4 and TRBJ1-1; no reliable D call. V dropped 4 bases and J dropped 3 bases, with 16 bases sitting between them. The CDR3 totals 15 residues. The germline CDR1 and CDR2 sequences are SGHNT and YYREEE (reference sequence). The chain's CDR3 is CASSPKNSEYTEAFF. CDR3 DNA: TGTGCCAGCAGCCCAAAAAATTCAGAGTACACTGAAGCTTTCTTT. Drawing the rest from reference TRBV5-4 and TRBJ1-1, the complete variable domain is ETGVTQSPTHLIKTRGQQVTLRCSSQSGHNTVSWYQQALGQGPQFIFQYYREEENGRGNFPPRFSGLQFPNYSSELNVNALELDDSALYLCASSPKNSEYTEAFFGQGTRLTVV.

V and J are TRBV20-1 and TRBJ1-2, with D hard to call. Germline-derived CDR1 and CDR2 are DFQATT and SNEGSKA (reference sequence). V lost 3 bases, J lost 7 bases, and 18 bases lay in between. The CDR3 spans 14 residues. For the CDR3, the DNA is TGCAGTGCTAGTCCGTTCGTAGGGTCAGGTGGCTACACCTTC. Residues: CSASPFVGSGGYTF.

The chain couples TRBV9 to TRBJ1-2, with D unresolved. This CDR3 is built from 11 residues. Germline V gene sequence: CDR1 SGDLS, CDR2 YYNGEE. V gave up 5 bases and J gave up 8 bases, with 10 bases separating them. This CDR3 reads CASSASGGYTF. Written as DNA, the CDR3 is TGTGCCAGCAGTGCTAGCGGAGGCTACACCTTC.

The V call is TRBV9, the J call TRBJ1-4; D call uncertain. This CDR3 spans 15 amino acids. The V and J ends lost 0 bases and 4 bases respectively, with 10 bases between them. CDR1 SGDLS and CDR2 YYNGEE come from the germline V gene. The CDR3 DNA reads as TGTGCCAGCAGCGTAGGTCCCGCCTTTAATGAAAAACTGTTTTTT. This translates into CASSVGPAFNEKLFF. Full variable domain (missing parts from reference TRBV9 and TRBJ1-4): DSGVTQTPKHLITATGQRVTLRCSPRSGDLSVYWYQQSLDQGLQFLIQYYNGEERAKGNILERFSAQQFPDLHSELNLSSLELGDSALYFCASSVGPAFNEKLFFGSGTQLSVL.

The V and J genes are TRBV2 and TRBJ1-1; 7 nucleotides align to TRBD1. Losses at the gene ends were 3 bases for V and 7 bases for J; bases not matched to a gene: 5. The CDR3 contains 13 residues. Germline-derived CDR1 and CDR2 are SNHLY and FYNNEI. The CDR3 sequence: CASSEAGGSEAFF. The CDR3 DNA sequence: TGTGCCAGCAGTGAGGCAGGGGGGAGTGAAGCTTTCTTT.

The chain couples TRBV19 to TRBJ2-2; TRBD1 matches 10 bases. This CDR3 comprises 19 residues. The V segment lost 3 bases and the J segment 5 bases; nucleotides outside the gene matches: 15. Germline assignment: CDR1 LNHDA and CDR2 SQIVND (reference sequence). The CDR3 loop is CASSIPTPWTGGRTGELFF. CDR3 nucleotide sequence: TGTGCCAGTAGTATTCCAACACCCTGGACAGGGGGTAGGACCGGGGAGCTGTTTTTT.

The chain combines TRBV3-1 (or the pseudogene TRBV3-2) with TRBJ2-2, with D perhaps being TRBD1 or TRBD2 (6 bases each). The CDR3 spans 15 residues. V shed 4 bases and J shed 6 bases, with 15 bases lying between them. Germline V lookup: CDR1 LGHDT, CDR2 YNNKEL (reference sequence). The DNA of the CDR3 is TGTGCCAGCAGCCCGGGGGCAAGTCTCGCCGGGGAGCTGTTTTTT. Translated: CASSPGASLAGELFF.

The CDR3 DNA is TGTGCCAGCAGTTACCGGACAGGTCTCAATCAGCCCCAGCATTTT. As protein: CASSYRTGLNQPQHF. The chain joins TRBV6-2 or TRBV6-3 to TRBJ1-5; 7 bases map to TRBD1. Germline V gene data show CDR1 as MNHEY and CDR2 as SVGEGT. The CDR3 spans 15 residues. The J segment lost 3 bases and the V segment lost 2 bases, leaving 4 bases of the junction unmatched.

The chain recombines TRBV4-1 with TRBJ1-1; TRBD1 is a possible D gene (5 bases). V shed 3 bases and J shed 4 bases, with 12 bases lying between them. This CDR3 comprises 14 residues. In germline, CDR1 is MGHRA, CDR2 YSYEKL. CDR3: CASSQGRQSTEAFF. The CDR3, as DNA: TGCGCCAGCAGCCAGGGACGGCAGAGCACTGAAGCTTTCTTT.

The chain joins TRBV2 to TRBJ2-2; D possibly corresponds to TRBD2 (6 bases). Per the germline V gene, CDR1 is SNHLY and CDR2 is FYNNEI. V was pared by 3 bases and J by 4 bases, with 12 bases between. The CDR3 loop spans 15 amino acids. CDR3: CASSEAGRITGELFF. For the CDR3, the DNA is TGTGCCAGCAGTGAGGCAGGGAGGATCACCGGGGAGCTGTTTTTT.

This chain links TRBV4-1 with TRBJ1-2; tentative D call: TRBD1 (6 bases). The CDR3 sequence is 14 residues long. Trimming cost V 3 bases and J 5 bases, with 13 bases left between them. Germline assignment: CDR1 MGHRA and CDR2 YSYEKL. CDR3 in DNA: TGCGCCAGCAGCCAGCCCTTTGGACAGTATGGCTACACCTTC. It encodes CASSQPFGQYGYTF.

This chain joins TRBV12-3 or TRBV12-4 and TRBJ1-1; TRBD1 is a possible D gene (5 bases). Trimming removed 3 bases at V and 10 bases at J, with 9 bases between. The CDR3 totals 11 residues. The CDR3: CASSLQGVAFF. The CDR3 DNA reads as TGTGCCAGCAGTTTGCAGGGAGTAGCTTTCTTT.

The J gene is TRBJ1-1, the V gene TRBV7-2, with D hard to call. Trimming pared 1 base from V and 7 bases from J, leaving 7 bases between. The CDR3 loop spans 12 amino acids. Germline V gene data show CDR1 as SGHTA and CDR2 as FQGNSA. As DNA, the CDR3 is TGTGCCAGCAGCTTAGGGCGGAGTGAAGCTTTCTTT. This encodes CASSLGRSEAFF.

The V gene is TRBV19, the J gene TRBJ2-3, with 7 bases identical to TRBD2. V lost 1 base and J lost 6; bases outside the gene matches: 7. The CDR3 contains 15 residues. Germline CDR1 and CDR2: LNHDA and SQIVND (reference sequence). The CDR3 spells CASSIVAGRDDTQYF. The CDR3 DNA sequence: TGTGCCAGTAGTATAGTTGCGGGGAGGGATGATACGCAGTATTTT.

The V gene is TRBV4-1, the J gene TRBJ1-2; 7 bases match TRBD1. Germline CDR1 is MGHRA and CDR2 is YSYEKL. V was pared by 4 bases and J by 8 bases, with 13 bases of the junction left unmatched. The CDR3 runs to 15 residues. The CDR3 nucleotides read TGCGCCAGCAGCCCCCTCAGGGGGAGCGGTTCGGGCTACACCTTC. This translates into CASSPLRGSGSGYTF.

On this clone itself: The identical CDR3 is also encoded by other nucleotide sequences in the sample. The chain couples TRBV30 to TRBJ1-1; D is ambiguous. The germline V gene encodes CDR1 GTSNPN and CDR2 SVGIG (reference sequence). This CDR3 has 12 residues. V shed 2 bases and J shed 0 bases, with 4 bases lying between them. CDR3 bases: TGTGCCTGGAGTAGGGTGAACACTGAAGCTTTCTTT. This sequence encodes CAWSRVNTEAFF.

The gene calls are TRBV5-1 and TRBJ1-2; D may be TRBD1 (5 bases). Germline lookup yields CDR1 SGHRS and CDR2 YFSETQ. Trimming took 3 bases from V and 3 from J, leaving 12 bases between them. The CDR3 runs to 14 residues. In nucleotides, the CDR3 is TGCGCCAGCAGCTCGGGACTTGGGGACTATGGCTACACCTTC. Its protein product is CASSSGLGDYGYTF.